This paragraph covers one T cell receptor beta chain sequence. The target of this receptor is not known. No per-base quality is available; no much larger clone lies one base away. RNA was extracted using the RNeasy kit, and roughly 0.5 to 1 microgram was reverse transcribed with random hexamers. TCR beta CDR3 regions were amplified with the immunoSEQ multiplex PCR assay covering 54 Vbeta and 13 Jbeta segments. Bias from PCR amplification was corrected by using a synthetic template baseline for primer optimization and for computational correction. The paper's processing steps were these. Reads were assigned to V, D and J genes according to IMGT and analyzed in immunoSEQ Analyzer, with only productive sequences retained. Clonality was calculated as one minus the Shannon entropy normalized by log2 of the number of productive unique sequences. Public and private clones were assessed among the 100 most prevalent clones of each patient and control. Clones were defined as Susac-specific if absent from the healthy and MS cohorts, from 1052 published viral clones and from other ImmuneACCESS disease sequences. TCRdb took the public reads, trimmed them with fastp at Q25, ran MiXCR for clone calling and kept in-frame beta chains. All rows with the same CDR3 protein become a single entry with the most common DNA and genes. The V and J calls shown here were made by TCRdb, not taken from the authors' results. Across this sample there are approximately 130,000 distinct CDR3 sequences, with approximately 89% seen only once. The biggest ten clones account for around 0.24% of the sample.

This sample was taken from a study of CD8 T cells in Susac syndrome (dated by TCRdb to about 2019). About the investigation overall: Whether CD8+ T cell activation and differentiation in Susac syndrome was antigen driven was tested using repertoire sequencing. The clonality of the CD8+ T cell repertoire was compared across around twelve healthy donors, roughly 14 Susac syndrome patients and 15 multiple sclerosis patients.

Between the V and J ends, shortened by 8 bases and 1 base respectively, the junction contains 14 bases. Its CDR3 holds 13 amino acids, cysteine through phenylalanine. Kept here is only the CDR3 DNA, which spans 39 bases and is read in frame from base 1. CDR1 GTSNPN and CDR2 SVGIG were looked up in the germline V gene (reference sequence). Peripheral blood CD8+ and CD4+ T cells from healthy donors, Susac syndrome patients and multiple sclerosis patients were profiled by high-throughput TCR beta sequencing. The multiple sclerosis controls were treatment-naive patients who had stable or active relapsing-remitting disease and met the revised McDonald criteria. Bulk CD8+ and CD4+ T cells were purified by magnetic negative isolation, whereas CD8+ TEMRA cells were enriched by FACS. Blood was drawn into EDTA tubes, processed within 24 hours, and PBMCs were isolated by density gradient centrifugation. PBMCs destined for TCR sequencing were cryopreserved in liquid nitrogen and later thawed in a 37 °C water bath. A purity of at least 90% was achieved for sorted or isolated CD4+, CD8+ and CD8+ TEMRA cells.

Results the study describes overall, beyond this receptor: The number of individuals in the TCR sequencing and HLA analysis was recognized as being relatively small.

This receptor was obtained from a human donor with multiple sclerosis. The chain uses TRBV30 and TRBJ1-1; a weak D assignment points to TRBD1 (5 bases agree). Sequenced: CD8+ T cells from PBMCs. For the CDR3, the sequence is CAQLGLTNTEAFF. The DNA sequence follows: TGTGCCCAATTGGGACTCACGAACACTGAAGCTTTCTTT.